Below, 23 T cell receptor beta chains from the same sample are listed, as sequenced in a study of identical twins. TCRdb called the 5' RACE reads again in MiXCR, with one record for every CDR3 protein. The table includes hundreds of thousands of distinct CDR3 sequences, over 5% detected once. The sequenced material came from naive T cells sorted from blood. The receptors derive from a man in his late teens or twenties in good health.

This clonotype showed up many times. V usage is TRBV15 and J usage is TRBJ2-3; TRBD2 is a possible D gene (5 bases). V lost 3 bases and J 1 base, leaving 8 bases between the germline ends. The CDR3 spans 14 residues. Germline CDR1 LNHNV, CDR2 YYDKDF (reference sequence). CDR3: CATSRRSGTDTQYF. Written as DNA, the CDR3 is TGTGCCACCAGCAGGCGTAGCGGCACAGATACGCAGTATTTT.

This clonotype was detected many times. The gene calls are TRBV5-1 and TRBJ2-1, with D unresolved. Germline assignment: CDR1 SGHRS and CDR2 YFSETQ. V lost 5 bases to trimming and J lost 5 bases, with 14 bases between them. The CDR3 loop spans 14 amino acids. The CDR3 reads CASSSQGRNNEQFF. The CDR3 DNA reads TGCGCCAGCAGTTCTCAAGGGCGGAACAATGAGCAGTTCTTC.

This clonotype showed up just a few times. The chain employs TRBV6-2 or TRBV6-3 and TRBJ2-2; TRBD2 matches at 7 bases. CDR3 length equals 14 residues. CDR1 is MNHEY and CDR2 is SVGEGT in the germline V gene. Trimming took 5 bases from V and 2 from J; bases not matched to a gene: 2. CDR3 nucleotide sequence: TGTGCCAGCAGTAGACTAGCCAACACCGGGGAGCTGTTTTTT. This sequence encodes CASSRLANTGELFF.

This clonotype showed up just a few times. V is TRBV2 and J is TRBJ2-2; D remains unclear. Germline V CDR1 and CDR2: SNHLY, FYNNEI. The CDR3 extends over 12 amino acids. The V end was cut by 7 bases, the J end by 5 bases, with 8 bases between. The CDR3 coding sequence is TGTGCCAGCAAGATAGCTACCGGGGAGCTGTTTTTT. Translated, it gives CASKIATGELFF. Filled out from reference TRBV2 and TRBJ2-2, the complete variable domain reads EPEVTQTPSHQVTQMGQEVILRCVPISNHLYFYWYRQILGQKVEFLVSFYNNEISEKSEIFDDQFSVERPDGSNFTLKIRSTKLEDSAMYFCASKIATGELFFGEGSRLTVL.

The chain employs TRBV6-5 and TRBJ1-2; 7 bases agree with TRBD1. J was trimmed by 5 bases and V by 4 bases; bases with no gene match: 7. CDR3 length equals 14 residues. Germline-derived CDR1 and CDR2 are MNHEY and SVGAGI. The CDR3 sequence: CASSSPRDRYGYTF. CDR3 DNA: TGTGCCAGCAGTTCACCCCGGGACAGATATGGCTACACCTTC.

This clonotype appeared a few times. The chain recombines TRBV5-1 with TRBJ2-7, with D perhaps given as TRBD1 or TRBD2 (5 bases each). CDR1 and CDR2 (germline): SGHRS, YFSETQ. CDR3 length equals 15 residues. The ends were cut back, 4 bases at V and 7 bases at J, with 21 bases in the middle. CDR3 sequence: CASSRDGVDSGEQYV. The CDR3 coding sequence is TGCGCCAGCAGCAGGGACGGGGTGGACTCAGGGGAGCAGTACGTC.

This rearrangement joins TRBV5-5 to TRBJ2-7, with D maybe TRBD1 (6 bases). This CDR3 has 15 residues. CDR1 and CDR2 from the germline V gene are SGHKS and YYEKEE (reference sequence). V shed 0 bases and J shed 0 bases, with 10 bases lying between them. CDR3 amino acids: CASSLVQGPSYEQYV. The DNA for the CDR3 is TGTGCCAGCAGCTTGGTGCAGGGGCCCTCCTACGAGCAGTACGTC.

This clonotype was recorded a few times. The chain carries TRBV15 and TRBJ1-6; tentative D call: TRBD1 (6 bases). The V end was cut by 4 bases, the J end by 7 bases, with 14 bases between. Per the germline V gene, CDR1 is LNHNV and CDR2 is YYDKDF (reference sequence). The CDR3 has 15 residues. DNA for the CDR3: TGTGCCACCAGCAAAGGGGGGGTAGGAAATTCACCCCTCCACTTT. Translated: CATSKGGVGNSPLHF.

This clonotype showed up many times. This chain links TRBV5-5 with TRBJ2-5; unclear D gene. The ends were cut back, 2 bases at V and 5 bases at J, with 10 bases in the middle. Per the germline V gene, CDR1 is SGHKS and CDR2 is YYEKEE (reference sequence). This CDR3 region has 13 residues. For the CDR3, the DNA is TGTGCCAGCAGCTTACTGATTGCGGAGACCCAGTACTTC. Protein product: CASSLLIAETQYF.

This clonotype was counted only a few times. The gene calls are TRBV7-9 and TRBJ2-5; D is undetermined. This CDR3 region has 15 residues. With 5 bases removed from V and 0 bases from J, the gap between germline ends came to 13 bases. Germline V gene lookup returns CDR1 SEHNR and CDR2 FQNEAQ (reference sequence). The CDR3 protein is CASSLQGYDQETQYF. DNA of the CDR3: TGTGCCAGCAGCCTCCAAGGCTACGACCAAGAGACCCAGTACTTC.

This clonotype was found many times. The J gene is TRBJ2-3, the V gene TRBV12-3 or TRBV12-4; the D gene could be TRBD1 or TRBD2 (5 bases each). The CDR3 covers 14 residues. V was cut by 7 bases and J by 3 bases, with 14 bases left in between. The CDR3 DNA is TGTGCCAGCACCATCTCAGGGAGAACAGATACGCAGTATTTT. It encodes CASTISGRTDTQYF.

This clonotype was counted many times. The rearrangement uses TRBV4-1 and TRBJ1-1, with D possibly TRBD1 on 5 matching bases. V was cut by 1 base and J by 4 bases, with 13 bases left in between. Germline CDR1 and CDR2: MGHRA and YSYEKL. This CDR3 comprises 15 residues. In DNA, the CDR3 is TGCGCCAGCAGCCAAGTCGGGCAGGGATCCACTGAAGCTTTCTTT. Residues: CASSQVGQGSTEAFF.

This clonotype was counted only a few times. The chain is built from TRBV7-9 and TRBJ1-4; weak D call: TRBD1 (5 bases). V gave up 5 bases and J gave up 4 bases, with 14 bases separating them. Germline V gene sequence: CDR1 SEHNR, CDR2 FQNEAQ (reference sequence). The length of the CDR3 is 15 residues. This chain's CDR3 is CASSTPSGSNEKLFF. CDR3 in DNA: TGTGCCAGCAGCACTCCGTCAGGGAGTAATGAAAAACTGTTTTTT.

This clonotype appeared a few times. V and J are TRBV7-9 and TRBJ2-7; D tentatively reads TRBD1 or TRBD2 (6 bases each). This CDR3 is 15 amino acids long. V was pared by 4 bases and J by 1 base, with 14 bases between. Germline V gives CDR1 SEHNR, CDR2 FQNEAQ (reference sequence). The chain's CDR3 is CASSSGDRFSYEQYF. CDR3 bases: TGTGCCAGCAGCTCGGGAGACAGGTTTTCCTACGAGCAGTACTTC.

This clonotype was seen repeatedly, ten times or more. The chain recombines TRBV12-3 or TRBV12-4 with TRBJ2-1; TRBD2 matches at 7 bases. The CDR3 spans 14 residues. Germline trimming cut 9 bases from V and 6 bases from J; bases unmatched to any gene: 11. In nucleotides, the CDR3 is TGTGCCAGTCGCGGGAGTATTAAAGGCAATGAGCAGTTCTTC. The encoded protein is CASRGSIKGNEQFF.

Only a few counts were recorded for this clonotype. The chain couples TRBV20-1 to TRBJ2-7, with 10 bases aligning to TRBD1. The CDR3 contains 15 residues. V lost 6 bases to trimming and J lost 5 bases; unmatched junction nucleotides: 13. Germline CDR1 DFQATT, CDR2 SNEGSKA (reference sequence). Here the CDR3 reads CSAPPRDRGRNEQYF. The CDR3 coding sequence is TGCAGTGCCCCGCCTCGGGACAGGGGACGCAACGAGCAGTACTTC.

The sample holds many counts of this clonotype. The rearrangement uses TRBV29-1 and TRBJ1-2; TRBD1 agrees at 7 bases. The germline gives CDR1 SQVTM, CDR2 ANQGSEA. V lost 7 bases to trimming and J lost 8 bases; unmatched junction nucleotides: 13. This CDR3 has 13 amino acids. The CDR3 DNA reads TGCAGCGCCTCAACACAGGGGTTGGAAGGCTACACCTTC. It encodes CSASTQGLEGYTF. The full variable domain, in which reference TRBV29-1 and TRBJ1-2 provide the parts outside the CDR3, is SAVISQKPSRDICQRGTSLTIQCQVDSQVTMMFWYRQQPGQSLTLIATANQGSEATYESGFVIDKFPISRPNLTFSTLTVSNMSPEDSSIYLCSASTQGLEGYTFGSGTRLTVV.

The chain recombines TRBV2 with TRBJ2-1; no clear D gene. The V end lost 7 bases, the J end lost 3 bases, and 16 bases lay between the germline ends. This CDR3 spans 15 amino acids. Germline loops: CDR1 SNHLY, CDR2 FYNNEI. The CDR3 bases are TGTGCCAGCAACCCCCAAGTGGAGATCTACAATGAGCAGTTCTTC. It codes for CASNPQVEIYNEQFF.

This chain connects TRBV3-1 to TRBJ2-2; D gene unclear. The CDR3 has 16 amino acids. Trimming shortened V by 0 bases and J by 5 bases, and 13 bases separated the two germline ends. Germline loops: CDR1 LGHDT, CDR2 YNNKEL (reference sequence). This CDR3 reads CASSQDVFVATGELFF. The CDR3 DNA reads TGTGCCAGCAGCCAAGATGTCTTCGTCGCGACCGGGGAGCTGTTTTTT.

This clonotype has at least ten counts. This chain joins TRBV12-3 or TRBV12-4 and TRBJ1-1; 10 bases line up with TRBD1. There are 18 residues in the CDR3. Germline trimming cut 3 bases from V and 4 bases from J; bases unmatched to any gene: 14. Here the CDR3 reads CASSFGPGQGPVSTEAFF. The CDR3 nucleotides read TGTGCCAGCAGTTTCGGACCGGGACAGGGGCCGGTTAGCACTGAAGCTTTCTTT.

V usage is TRBV6-1 and J usage is TRBJ1-5; a weak D match, TRBD1 (5 bases). Germline V gene sequence: CDR1 MNHNS, CDR2 SASEGT. Trimming pared 8 bases from V and 8 bases from J, leaving 16 bases between. The CDR3 is 13 amino acids. The CDR3 region has the DNA TGTGCCAGCGGCAGGGTAGGAAAGGAGCCCCAGCATTTT. Translated, it gives CASGRVGKEPQHF.

This clonotype was detected ten times or more. The chain combines TRBV12-3 or TRBV12-4 with TRBJ2-1; D call uncertain. Trimming stripped 7 bases from V and 9 bases from J, with 19 bases between. The CDR3 extends over 14 amino acids. The CDR3 coding sequence is TGTGCCAGCACTACCGGGTCACATGTAGCTGAGCAGTTCTTC. Translation gives CASTTGSHVAEQFF.

The CDR3 DNA reads as TGCAGCGTTGGGGCGCAGAGCAGGGCCAACGTCCTGACTTTC. Translated: CSVGAQSRANVLTF. V and J are TRBV29-1 and TRBJ2-6; D not certain. Germline CDR1 is SQVTM and CDR2 is ANQGSEA. Trimming removed 4 bases from V and 5 bases from J, with 12 bases in between. This CDR3 comprises 14 residues. The variable domain in full, completed from reference TRBV29-1 and TRBJ2-6, reads SAVISQKPSRDICQRGTSLTIQCQVDSQVTMMFWYRQQPGQSLTLIATANQGSEATYESGFVIDKFPISRPNLTFSTLTVSNMSPEDSSIYLCSVGAQSRANVLTFGAGSRLTVL.